This T cell receptor beta chain is from a study of blood T cells in healthy people across ages. This clonotype was found many times. The antigen is undetermined. Findings of the study overall: Higher diversity and more naive CD4+ cells were features of long-lived donors, compared to aged donors. Older individuals had lower TCR beta diversity per million T cells (the decline was roughly linear).

Germline CDR1 reads DFQATT; CDR2 reads SNEGSKA (reference sequence). The CDR3 covers 13 residues. Trimming removed 1 base from V and 0 bases from J, with 6 bases in between. A sample-barcoded 5' primer and a J-beta primer mix were used in a second PCR of roughly 6 to 11 cycles. TCRdb passed the 5' RACE reads through MiXCR, listing each CDR3 protein once. The repertoire holds some 1.8 million distinct CDR3 sequences, 30% to 40% seen once, with more than 20% in the top ten. Sequenced material: blood. The chain links TRBV20-1 to TRBJ2-5; D unresolved. The clonotype originates from a human donor in good health. The CDR3 DNA reads as TGCAGTGCTAGAGTCGGTAACCAAGAGACCCAGTACTTC. As protein: CSARVGNQETQYF.